This paragraph covers one T cell receptor (beta chain) sequence. This clone was recorded only once. Its antigen remains undetermined. No quality values exist for individual bases; no much larger clone is one base distant. From a lookup of the germline V gene, CDR1 and CDR2 are SNHLY and FYNNEI. The CDR3, from cysteine to phenylalanine, totals 14 residues. Only the CDR3 region is kept as DNA, spanning 42 bases read in frame from base 1. Trimming at the junction amounts to 2 bases on V and 3 bases on J, and the germline ends lie 10 bases apart. Robust positive staining for Merkel cell polyomavirus Large T antigen was observed by immunohistochemistry in the tumors of all patients. The study included over ten Merkel cell carcinoma patients who had robust KLL-tetramer+ populations, above 0.04% of CD8+ T cells, in blood and/or cultured TIL. All patients were Caucasian, with a median age of about 60 years and a range of roughly 45 to 77 years. Lymph node tumors were analyzed for patients with unknown primaries who presented with nodal disease, or when there was not enough primary tissue.

These data originate in a study of tumor-infiltrating T cells and Merkel cell polyomavirus (dated by TCRdb to between 2016 and 2019). Regarding the study in general: In Merkel cell carcinoma patients, the study examined CD8+ T cells specific for the Merkel cell polyomavirus KLL epitope. Disease stage at presentation varied among the patients, and patient follow-up lasted a median of roughly 3 years, ranging from 1.1 to 6.0 years. Varied, non-standardized therapies, including chemotherapy, radiation and immunotherapies, were received by the patients. In roughly 15 samples, KLL-tetramer-sorted cells taken from blood or tumor-infiltrating lymphocytes underwent TRB sequencing, as did some eleven matched whole-tumor samples. Across the study, one tumor sample was obtained as a frozen nodal tumor digest and one as a flash-frozen core biopsy of a metastasis. Most whole-tumor samples were obtained as 25-micron curls cut from formalin-fixed, paraffin-embedded tissue blocks. Study-wide findings and limitations: A significant MCC-specific survival advantage (P = 0.0051) was associated with a greater number of unique KLL-specific clonotypes in tumors (5-108 vs 0-3). The small sample size of the study (n ≈ 13 patients) is recognized as a limitation. KLL-specific TRB repertoires were diverse and mostly private, with just one public clonotype, shared by two patients, among 397 unique sequences. A higher fraction of KLL-specific T cells within tumors (roughly 1.9-18% versus about 0-0.15%) was associated with significantly better MCC-specific survival. Because the study covered only a single viral epitope, T cells targeting other Merkel cell polyomavirus epitopes were not captured.

Receptor amplification or capture employed the immunoSEQ multiplex PCR assay. Genomic DNA extraction, TRB sequencing and normalization were performed by Adaptive Biotechnologies (Seattle, WA). In the paper's pipeline: Clonality was computed as one minus Shannon entropy of productive TRB sequences normalized by log2 of unique productive sequences. KLL-specific clonotypes in tumors were identified by matching TCRbeta CDR3 amino acid sequences to those from the tetramer-sorted sample of each patient. Drawn from immuneACCESS, this table holds only the in-frame rearrangements with V and J called that TCRdb kept. Clones are partly lost; checked studies trace under half to an unresolved V gene and leave the rest unexplained. V and J calls and clone size are as listed in that table; D and trimming were resolved from the DNA. The sample table records over 20,000 clones; roughly 85% of these occur just once. The biggest ten clones account for around 2.8% of the sample.

This sequence uses TRBV2 and TRBJ1-1; TRBD1 could be the D gene, as 6 bases match. The sequencing sample was made of lymph node tissue. The clonotype originates from a man aged 50-60 years with Merkel cell carcinoma. The CDR3 region: CASSEIQGYTEAFF. The DNA sequence is as follows: TGTGCCAGCAGTGAAATACAGGGTTACACTGAAGCTTTCTTT.